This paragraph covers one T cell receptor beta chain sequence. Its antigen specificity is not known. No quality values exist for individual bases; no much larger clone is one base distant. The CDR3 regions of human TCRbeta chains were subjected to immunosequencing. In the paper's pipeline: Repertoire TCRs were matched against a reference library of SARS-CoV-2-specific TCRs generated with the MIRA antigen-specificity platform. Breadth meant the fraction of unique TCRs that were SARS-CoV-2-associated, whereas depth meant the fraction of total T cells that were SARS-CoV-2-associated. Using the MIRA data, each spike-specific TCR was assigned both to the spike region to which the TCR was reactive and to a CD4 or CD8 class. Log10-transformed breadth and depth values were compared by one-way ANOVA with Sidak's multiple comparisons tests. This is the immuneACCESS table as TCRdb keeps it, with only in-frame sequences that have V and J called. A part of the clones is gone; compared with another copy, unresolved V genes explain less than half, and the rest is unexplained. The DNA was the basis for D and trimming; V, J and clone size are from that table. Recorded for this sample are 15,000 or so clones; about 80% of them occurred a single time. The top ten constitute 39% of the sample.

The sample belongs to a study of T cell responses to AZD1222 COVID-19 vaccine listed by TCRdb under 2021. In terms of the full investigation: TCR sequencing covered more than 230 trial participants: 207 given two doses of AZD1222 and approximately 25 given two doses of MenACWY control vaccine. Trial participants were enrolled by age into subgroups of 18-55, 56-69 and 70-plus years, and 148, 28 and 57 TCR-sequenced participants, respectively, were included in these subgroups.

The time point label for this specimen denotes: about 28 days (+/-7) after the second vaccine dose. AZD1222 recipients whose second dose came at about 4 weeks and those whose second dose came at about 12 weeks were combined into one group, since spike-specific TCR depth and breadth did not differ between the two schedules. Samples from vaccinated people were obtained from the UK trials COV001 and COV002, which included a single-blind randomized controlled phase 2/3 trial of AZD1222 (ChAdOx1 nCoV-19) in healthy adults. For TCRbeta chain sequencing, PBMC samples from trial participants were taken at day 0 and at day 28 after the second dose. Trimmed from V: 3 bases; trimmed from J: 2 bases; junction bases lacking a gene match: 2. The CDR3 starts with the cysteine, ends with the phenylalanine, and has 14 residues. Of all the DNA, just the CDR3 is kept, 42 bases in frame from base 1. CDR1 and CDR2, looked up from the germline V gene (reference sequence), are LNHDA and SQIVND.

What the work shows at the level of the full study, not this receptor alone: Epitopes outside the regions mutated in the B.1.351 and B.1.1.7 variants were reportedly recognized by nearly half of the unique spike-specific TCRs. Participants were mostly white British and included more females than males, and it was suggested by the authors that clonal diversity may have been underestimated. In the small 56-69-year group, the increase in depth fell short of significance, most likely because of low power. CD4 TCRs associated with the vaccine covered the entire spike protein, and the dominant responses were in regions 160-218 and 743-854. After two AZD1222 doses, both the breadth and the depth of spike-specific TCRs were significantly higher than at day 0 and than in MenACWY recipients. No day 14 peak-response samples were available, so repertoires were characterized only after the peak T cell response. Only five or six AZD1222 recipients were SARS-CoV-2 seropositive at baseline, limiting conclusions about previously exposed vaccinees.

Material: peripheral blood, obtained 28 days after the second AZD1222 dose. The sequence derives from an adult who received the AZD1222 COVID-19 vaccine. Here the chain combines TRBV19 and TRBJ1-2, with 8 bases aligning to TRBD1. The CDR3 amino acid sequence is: CASSITGGNYGYTF. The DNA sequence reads TGTGCCAGTAGTATTACAGGGGGGAACTATGGCTACACCTTC.